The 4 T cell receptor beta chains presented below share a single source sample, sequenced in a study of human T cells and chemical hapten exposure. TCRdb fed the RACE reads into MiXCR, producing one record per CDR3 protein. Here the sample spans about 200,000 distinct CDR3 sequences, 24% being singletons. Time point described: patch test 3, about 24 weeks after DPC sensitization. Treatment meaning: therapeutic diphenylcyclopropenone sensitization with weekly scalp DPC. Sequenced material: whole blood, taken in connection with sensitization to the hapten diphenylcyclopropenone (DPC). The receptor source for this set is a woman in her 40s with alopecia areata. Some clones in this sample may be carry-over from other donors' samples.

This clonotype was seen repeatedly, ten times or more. The CDR3 region has the DNA TGCAGTGCTCGATCAGGGGGAATGAACACTGAAGCTTTCTTT. Amino acids: CSARSGGMNTEAFF. The chain combines TRBV20-1 with TRBJ1-1; TRBD1 agrees at 7 bases. Unmatched junction bases numbered 6, after V lost 5 bases and J lost 0 bases. The CDR3 loop spans 14 amino acids. Germline loops: CDR1 DFQATT, CDR2 SNEGSKA (reference sequence).

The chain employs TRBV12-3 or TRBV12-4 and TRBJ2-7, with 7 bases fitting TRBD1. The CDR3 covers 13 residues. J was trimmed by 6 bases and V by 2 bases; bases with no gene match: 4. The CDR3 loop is CASSLRAGGEQYF. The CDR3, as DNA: TGTGCCAGCAGTTTAAGGGCAGGGGGCGAGCAGTACTTC.

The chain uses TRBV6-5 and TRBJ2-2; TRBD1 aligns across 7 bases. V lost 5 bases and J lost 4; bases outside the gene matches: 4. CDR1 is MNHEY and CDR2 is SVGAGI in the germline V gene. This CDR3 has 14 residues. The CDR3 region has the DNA TGTGCCAGCAGTACCCGACAGGGCACCGGGGAGCTGTTTTTT. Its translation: CASSTRQGTGELFF.

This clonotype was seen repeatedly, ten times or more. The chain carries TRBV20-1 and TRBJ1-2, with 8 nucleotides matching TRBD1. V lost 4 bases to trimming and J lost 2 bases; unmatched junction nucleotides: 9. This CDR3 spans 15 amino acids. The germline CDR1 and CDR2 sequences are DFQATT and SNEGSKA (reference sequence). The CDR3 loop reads CSAIRTGSFNYGYTF. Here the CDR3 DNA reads TGCAGTGCTATCCGGACAGGGTCTTTCAACTATGGCTACACCTTC.